This T cell receptor (beta chain) emerged from a study of blood T cells in healthy people across ages. A second roughly 7 to 12 cycle PCR used barcoded and J-beta primers. Each CDR3 protein gets one entry after TCRdb re-called the 5' RACE reads with MiXCR. This sample carries approximately 690,000 distinct CDR3 sequences, 58% of them seen once, and the ten largest clones take roughly 34%. At least ten counts were recorded for this clonotype. Trimming took 6 bases from V and 4 from J, leaving 15 bases between them. The CDR3 has 14 amino acids. The chain couples TRBV12-3 or TRBV12-4 to TRBJ1-2; D is uncertain. Sequences were obtained from blood. This receptor was taken from a man aged 55 to 70 in good health. CDR3 sequence (DNA): TGTGCCAGCAGCAGTTCAGGAGGAAGCTATGGCTACACCTTC. This encodes CASSSSGGSYGYTF.